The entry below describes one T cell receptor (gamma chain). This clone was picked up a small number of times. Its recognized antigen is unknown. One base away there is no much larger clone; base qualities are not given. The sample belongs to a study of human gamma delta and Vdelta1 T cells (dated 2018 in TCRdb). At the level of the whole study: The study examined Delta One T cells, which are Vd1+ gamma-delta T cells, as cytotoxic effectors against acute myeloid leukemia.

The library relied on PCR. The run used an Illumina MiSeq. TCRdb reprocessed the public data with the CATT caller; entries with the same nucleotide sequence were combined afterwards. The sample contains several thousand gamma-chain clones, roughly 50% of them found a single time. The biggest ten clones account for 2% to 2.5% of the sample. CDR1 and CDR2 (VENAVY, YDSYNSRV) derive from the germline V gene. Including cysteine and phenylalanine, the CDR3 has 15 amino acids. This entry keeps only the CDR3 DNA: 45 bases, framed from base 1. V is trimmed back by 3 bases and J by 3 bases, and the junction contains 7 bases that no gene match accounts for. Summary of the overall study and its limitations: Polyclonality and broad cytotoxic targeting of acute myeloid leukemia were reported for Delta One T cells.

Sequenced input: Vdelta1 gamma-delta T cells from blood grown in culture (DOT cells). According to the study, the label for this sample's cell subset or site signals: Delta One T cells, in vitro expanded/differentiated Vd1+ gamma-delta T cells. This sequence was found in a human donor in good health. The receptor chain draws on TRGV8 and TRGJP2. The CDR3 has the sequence CATWDFVRSDWIKTF. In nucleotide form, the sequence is TGTGCCACCTGGGATTTTGTCCGTAGTGATTGGATCAAGACGTTT.